These 16 T cell receptor beta chains came from one sample sequenced in a study of response to subunit inactivated influenza vaccine. Via MiXCR, TCRdb re-called the RT-PCR reads, giving one row per CDR3 protein. The table lists about 520,000 distinct CDR3 sequences, about 7.2% of them singletons. The source material was PBMCs from blood, sampled around 25 months after vaccination. The receptors here all came from a man between 45 and 75 years old who received an inactivated influenza vaccine.

This clonotype was picked up many times. The rearrangement joins TRBV7-3 to TRBJ2-2; 8 bases fit TRBD2. Germline V gives CDR1 SGHTA, CDR2 FQGTGA. Trimming took 5 bases from V and 7 from J; bases not matched to a gene: 15. There are 17 residues in the CDR3. The CDR3 protein is CASSPPGGLAGVGELFF. The DNA of the CDR3 is TGTGCCAGCAGCCCCCCAGGTGGTCTAGCGGGTGTCGGGGAGCTGTTTTTT. Full variable domain (outside the CDR3, taken from reference TRBV7-3 and TRBJ2-2): GAGVSQTPSNKVTEKGKYVELRCDPISGHTALYWYRQSLGQGPEFLIYFQGTGAADDSGLPNDRFFAVRPEGSVSTLKIQRTERGDSAVYLCASSPPGGLAGVGELFFGEGSRLTVL.

This clonotype was observed at least ten times. This chain joins TRBV27 and TRBJ1-5; maybe TRBD1 (5 bases). There are 14 residues in the CDR3. Germline V CDR1 and CDR2: MNHEY, SMNVEV (reference sequence). Trimming removed 6 bases from V and 5 bases from J, with 14 bases in between. CDR3 DNA sequence: TGTGCCAGCAGCCCGTTGGGGGGGTATCAGCCCCAGCATTTT. It specifies CASSPLGGYQPQHF.

A few counts support this clonotype. The V gene is TRBV20-1, the J gene TRBJ2-1, with TRBD2 matching over 11 bases. The CDR3 extends over 17 amino acids. J lost 0 bases, V lost 2 bases, and 6 bases had no gene match. The germline V gene encodes CDR1 DFQATT and CDR2 SNEGSKA (reference sequence). CDR3 region: CSARSLAGGLSYNEQFF. The CDR3 nucleotides read TGCAGTGCTAGATCTTTAGCGGGAGGGCTCTCCTACAATGAGCAGTTCTTC.

This clonotype was seen more than once but under ten times. The genes are TRBV4-3 and TRBJ2-7; a possible D gene is TRBD1 (6 bases). With 0 bases removed from V and 6 bases from J, the gap between germline ends came to 9 bases. In germline, CDR1 is LGHNA, CDR2 YSLEER. This CDR3 region has 13 residues. Written as DNA, the CDR3 is TGCGCCAGCAGCCAAGAGAAGGGGGTCGAGCAGTACTTC. Its protein product is CASSQEKGVEQYF.

This clonotype was counted many times. The rearrangement joins TRBV20-1 to TRBJ1-1; D unresolved. CDR1 is DFQATT, CDR2 SNEGSKA, per germline (reference sequence). There are 12 residues in the CDR3. V lost 6 bases and J 1 base, leaving 9 bases between the germline ends. Written as DNA, the CDR3 is TGCAGTGCCAAGAGCGGGAACACTGAAGCTTTCTTT. It specifies CSAKSGNTEAFF.

The chain recombines TRBV20-1 with TRBJ2-5; no clear D. Germline CDR1 is DFQATT and CDR2 is SNEGSKA (reference sequence). The CDR3 length is 14 residues. The V gene lost 0 bases and the J gene lost 1 base, with 9 bases spanning the gap. The CDR3 DNA follows: TGCAGTGCTAGAGAAAGGAGTAGCCAAGAGACCCAGTACTTC. This encodes CSARERSSQETQYF.

The sample holds a few counts of this clonotype. The chain uses TRBV5-1 and TRBJ2-1, with TRBD2 matching 7 bases. The germline V gene encodes CDR1 SGHRS and CDR2 YFSETQ. V trimming: 4 bases; J trimming: 2 bases; junction bases outside the gene matches: 6. The CDR3 totals 15 residues. The CDR3 sequence is CASSIEGGPYNEQFF. The CDR3 bases are TGCGCCAGCAGCATCGAGGGAGGGCCCTACAATGAGCAGTTCTTC.

The rearrangement joins TRBV5-1 to TRBJ2-1; D might be TRBD1 (6 bases). Trimming removed 0 bases at V and 5 bases at J, with 9 bases between. This CDR3 is 14 amino acids long. The germline CDR1 and CDR2 sequences are SGHRS and YFSETQ. The CDR3 here is CASSLGGTNNEQFF. CDR3 nucleotide sequence: TGCGCCAGCAGCTTGGGGGGGACAAACAATGAGCAGTTCTTC.

The CDR3 DNA is TGTGCCAGCAGTTACACCCGGGACAGGGCCTACGAGCAGTACTTC. It codes for CASSYTRDRAYEQYF. J is TRBJ2-7 and V is TRBV6-2 or TRBV6-3; 9 bases are shared with TRBD1. The CDR3 runs to 15 residues. Trimming cost V 2 bases and J 2 bases; bases outside gene matches: 4. Per germline, CDR1 MNHEY and CDR2 SVGEGT.

The V gene is TRBV5-5, the J gene TRBJ2-7; 14 positions match TRBD2. The CDR3 contains 15 residues. Per germline, CDR1 SGHKS and CDR2 YYEKEE (reference sequence). J lost 4 bases, V lost 1 base, and 1 base had no gene match. CDR3 loop: CASSLRTSGGYEQYF. The CDR3 DNA sequence: TGTGCCAGCAGCTTGAGGACTAGCGGGGGGTACGAGCAGTACTTC.

This clonotype was seen repeatedly, ten times or more. The chain has TRBV5-5 and TRBJ1-3; no clear D gene. CDR3 size: 17 residues. The V end was cut by 4 bases, the J end by 3 bases, with 20 bases between. In germline, CDR1 is SGHKS, CDR2 YYEKEE (reference sequence). CDR3 residues: CASSPAAGRASGNTIYF. The DNA for the CDR3 is TGTGCCAGCAGCCCGGCGGCGGGCCGGGCGAGTGGAAACACCATATATTTT.

The table lists this clonotype with many counts. This chain links TRBV7-8 with TRBJ2-1; 7 nucleotides agree with TRBD2. This CDR3 comprises 16 residues. Trimming cost V 4 bases and J 8 bases; bases outside gene matches: 14. From germline, CDR1 is SGHVS and CDR2 FQNEAQ. The CDR3: CASSSNRLAMGDEQFF. CDR3 sequence (DNA): TGTGCCAGCAGCTCAAACCGACTAGCCATGGGTGATGAGCAGTTCTTC.

The chain couples TRBV12-3 or TRBV12-4 to TRBJ1-1; tentative D call: TRBD1 (5 bases). Between the trimmed V and J ends, which lost 1 base and 5 bases, there was a span of 11 bases. The CDR3 contains 14 residues. The CDR3 DNA follows: TGTGCCAGCAGTTTAGTCCAGGGAAGGACTGAAGCTTTCTTT. As protein: CASSLVQGRTEAFF.

There are a few counts of this clonotype. The gene calls are TRBV15 and TRBJ2-3; TRBD2 might be the D (5 bases). CDR3 length: 13 amino acids. In germline, CDR1 is LNHNV, CDR2 YYDKDF (reference sequence). Trimming left V 1 base short and J 5 bases short, with 7 bases between. The CDR3 region is CATSRGRGDTQYF. The CDR3 DNA is TGTGCCACCAGCAGAGGTCGGGGAGATACGCAGTATTTT.

The table lists this clonotype with a few counts. This sequence joins TRBV12-3 or TRBV12-4 and TRBJ1-5; D remains ambiguous. The CDR3 covers 13 residues. Trimming cost V 5 bases and J 3 bases, with 8 bases left between them. CDR3 sequence: CASSMSHNQPQHF. CDR3 nucleotides: TGTGCCAGCAGTATGTCGCACAATCAGCCCCAGCATTTT.

Many counts were recorded for this clonotype. The V gene is TRBV30, the J gene TRBJ1-5, with D unclear. V lost 1 base and J lost 1, with 5 bases in between. This CDR3 comprises 13 residues. Looked up from germline, CDR1 is GTSNPN and CDR2 is SVGIG (reference sequence). The CDR3 loop is CAWSGKSNQPQHF. Here the CDR3 DNA reads TGTGCCTGGAGTGGGAAGAGCAATCAGCCCCAGCATTTT.